The present TCR beta chain was sequenced within a study of T cells after yellow fever vaccination (dated by TCRdb to about 2019). For context, the study as a whole: The SMART-Seq v4 Ultra Low Input RNA kit was used to prepare libraries from fractions with low cell numbers. Blood was drawn at multiple timepoints before and after primary and secondary immunization, with bulk PBMC replicates and cell subsets isolated. Bulk TCR alpha and beta repertoires were sequenced longitudinally to track T-cell clones before and after primary and booster YFV17D yellow fever vaccination. Two healthy male donors, one aged 18 to 29 and one aged 30 to 40 years, were included in the cohort. Beyond this particular receptor, the publication reports: Computational filtering was required because FACS-sorted repertoires could contain abundant contaminating clonotypes from the bulk population. A small fraction of clonotypes appeared in both the CD4 and CD8 compartments, likely as a result of convergent recombination. The secondary T-cell response was weaker than the primary response but faster, peaking on day 5 instead of day 15. After the booster, most clones that had expanded after primary vaccination were detected again (almost 97% of CD4 and more than 85% of CD8), suggesting broad maintenance of memory. Because the study included only two donors, the extent to which the findings can be generalized is limited.

The CDR3 covers 12 residues, taking in both the cysteine and the phenylalanine. CDR3 DNA is the only sequence kept; it has 36 bases, read in frame from the first base. Cut back by 5 bases and 6 bases, the V and J ends lie 7 bases apart. Reading the germline V gene gives CDR1 SGHTA and CDR2 FQGNSA. Synthesis of TCR cDNA relied on 5'RACE template switching, a step that introduced a universal primer site along with unique molecular identifiers. cDNA synthesis was primed from both the TCR alpha and TCR beta constant segments. Libraries were amplified in two PCR steps, with sample barcodes and sequencing adapters added in the second step. Sequencing of the libraries was done on either Illumina HiSeq 2500 (2x100 bp) or NovaSeq (2x150 bp). Per the original workflow: MIGEC was used to demultiplex reads and collapse the reads into UMI consensus sequences, and MiXCR was used for V(D)J alignment. Vaccine-responding clonotypes were defined with edgeR using replicate PBMC samples, requiring FDR below 0.01 and a log2 fold change above 5 up to day 15. Each bulk clonotype received a CD4 or CD8 identity based on whether the sequenced CD4 or CD8 repertoire contained that clonotype at higher abundance. TCRdb itself trimmed the public reads at Q25 with fastp, ran MiXCR and retained productive beta chains. Each CDR3 protein appears once, grouped with its most common genes and DNA. The authors' filters were not applied to this entry. The sample table shows 250,000 to 300,000 distinct CDR3 sequences, and 10% to 15% are seen once. The ten top clones hold 0.4% to 0.55% of the sample.

The sample's treatment or condition label, decoded: live attenuated yellow fever vaccine strain. PBMCs were isolated from peripheral blood using a standard Ficoll-Paque protocol. Dynabeads CD4 and CD8 positive selection kits were used to isolate CD4 and CD8 T-cell fractions. TriZol was used to extract RNA from bulk PBMCs, CD4 and CD8 fractions, and dextramer-positive and dextramer-negative fractions. This clonotype has more than one count but fewer than ten. The clone's antigen remains unknown. No base qualities exist here, and no much larger clone lies one base off it. Sample: CD4+ T cells sorted from PBMCs, taken 45 days after the yellow fever booster vaccination. This receptor was identified in a man aged 25 to 40 who received the YFV17D yellow fever vaccine. This sequence uses TRBV7-2 and TRBJ2-2; the D gene remains uncertain. The DNA sequence follows: TGTGCCAGCAGCCCGGCGGCCGGGGAGCTGTTTTTT. Its coded protein is CASSPAAGELFF.